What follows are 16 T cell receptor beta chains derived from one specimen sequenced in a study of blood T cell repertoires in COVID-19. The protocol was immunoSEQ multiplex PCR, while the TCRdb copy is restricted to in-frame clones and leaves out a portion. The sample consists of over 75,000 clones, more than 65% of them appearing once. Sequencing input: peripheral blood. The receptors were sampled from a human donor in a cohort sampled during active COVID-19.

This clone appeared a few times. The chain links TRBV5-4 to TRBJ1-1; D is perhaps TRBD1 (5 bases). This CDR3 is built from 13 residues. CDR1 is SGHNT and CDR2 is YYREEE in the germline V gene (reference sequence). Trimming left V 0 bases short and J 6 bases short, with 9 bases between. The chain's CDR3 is CASSLGGRAEAFF. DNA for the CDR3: TGTGCCAGCAGCTTGGGGGGCAGGGCTGAAGCTTTCTTT.

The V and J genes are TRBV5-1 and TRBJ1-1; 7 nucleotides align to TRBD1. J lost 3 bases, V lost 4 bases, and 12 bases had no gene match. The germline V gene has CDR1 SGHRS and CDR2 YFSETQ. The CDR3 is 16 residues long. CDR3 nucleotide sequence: TGCGCCAGCAGCCTTGACAGGGCTCGAAGGGACACTGAAGCTTTCTTT. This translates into CASSLDRARRDTEAFF. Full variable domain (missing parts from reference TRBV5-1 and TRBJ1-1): KAGVTQTPRYLIKTRGQQVTLSCSPISGHRSVSWYQQTPGQGLQFLFEYFSETQRNKGNFPGRFSGRQFSNSRSEMNVSTLELGDSALYLCASSLDRARRDTEAFFGQGTRLTVV.

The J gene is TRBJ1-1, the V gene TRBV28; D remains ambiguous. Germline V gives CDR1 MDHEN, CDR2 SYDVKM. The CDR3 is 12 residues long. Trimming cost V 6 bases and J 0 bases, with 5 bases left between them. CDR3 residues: CASSQMNTEAFF. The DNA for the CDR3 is TGTGCCAGCAGCCAAATGAACACTGAAGCTTTCTTT.

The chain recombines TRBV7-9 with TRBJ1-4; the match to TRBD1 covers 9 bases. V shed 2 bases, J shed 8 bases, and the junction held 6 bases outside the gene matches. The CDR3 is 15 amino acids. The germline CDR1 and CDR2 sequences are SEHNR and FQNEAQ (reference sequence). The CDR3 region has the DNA TGTGCCAGCAGCTTAATGGACAGGGGAGGAGAAAAACTGTTTTTT. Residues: CASSLMDRGGEKLFF.

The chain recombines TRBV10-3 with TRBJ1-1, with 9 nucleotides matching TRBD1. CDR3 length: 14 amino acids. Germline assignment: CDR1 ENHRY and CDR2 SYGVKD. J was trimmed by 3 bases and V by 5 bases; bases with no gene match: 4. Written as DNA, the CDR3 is TGTGCCATCAGTACAGGGGGCGCGGACACTGAAGCTTTCTTT. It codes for CAISTGGADTEAFF.

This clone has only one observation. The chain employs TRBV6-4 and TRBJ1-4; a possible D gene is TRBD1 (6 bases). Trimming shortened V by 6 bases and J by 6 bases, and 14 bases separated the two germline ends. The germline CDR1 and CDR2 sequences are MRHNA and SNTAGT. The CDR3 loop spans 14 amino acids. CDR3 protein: CASSPQGGDEKLFF. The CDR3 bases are TGTGCCAGCAGCCCACAGGGTGGAGATGAAAAACTGTTTTTT.

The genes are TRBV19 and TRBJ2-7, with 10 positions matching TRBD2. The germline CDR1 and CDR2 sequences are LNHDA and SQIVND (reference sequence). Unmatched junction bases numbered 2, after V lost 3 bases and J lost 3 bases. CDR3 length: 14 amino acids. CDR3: CASSIRTSGYEQYF. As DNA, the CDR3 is TGTGCCAGTAGTATCCGGACTAGCGGCTACGAGCAGTACTTC.

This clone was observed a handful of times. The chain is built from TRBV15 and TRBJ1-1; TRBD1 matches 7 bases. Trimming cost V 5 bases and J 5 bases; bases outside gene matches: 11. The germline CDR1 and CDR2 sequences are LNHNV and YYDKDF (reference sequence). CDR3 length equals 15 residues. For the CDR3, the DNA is TGTGCCACCAGCCCACCCGGACAGGCGAGGACTGAAGCTTTCTTT. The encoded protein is CATSPPGQARTEAFF.

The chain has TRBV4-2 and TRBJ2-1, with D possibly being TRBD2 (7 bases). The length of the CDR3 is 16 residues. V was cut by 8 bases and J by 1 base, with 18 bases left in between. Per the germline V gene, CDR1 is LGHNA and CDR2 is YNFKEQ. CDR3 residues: CASLGGGGESYNEQFF. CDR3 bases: TGTGCCAGCCTGGGAGGGGGAGGGGAATCCTACAATGAGCAGTTCTTC.

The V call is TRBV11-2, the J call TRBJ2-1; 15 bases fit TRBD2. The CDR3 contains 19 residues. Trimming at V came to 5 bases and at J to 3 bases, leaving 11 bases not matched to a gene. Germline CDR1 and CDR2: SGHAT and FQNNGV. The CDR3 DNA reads TGTGCCAGCAGCGTTTCCGGGACTAGCGGGGGGCGAGTCTACAATGAGCAGTTCTTC. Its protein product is CASSVSGTSGGRVYNEQFF.

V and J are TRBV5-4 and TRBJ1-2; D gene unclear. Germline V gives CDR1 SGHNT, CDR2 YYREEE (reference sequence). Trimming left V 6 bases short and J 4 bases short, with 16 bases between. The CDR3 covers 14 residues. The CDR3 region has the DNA TGTGCCAGCACCCCCGTCCATGGAGTCTATGGCTACACCTTC. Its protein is CASTPVHGVYGYTF.

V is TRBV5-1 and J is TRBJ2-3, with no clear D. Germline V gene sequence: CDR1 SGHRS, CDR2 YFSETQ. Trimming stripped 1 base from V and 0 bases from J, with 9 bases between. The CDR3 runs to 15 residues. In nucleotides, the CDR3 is TGCGCCAGCAGCTTGAGCTCTCTCAGCACAGATACGCAGTATTTT. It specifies CASSLSSLSTDTQYF.

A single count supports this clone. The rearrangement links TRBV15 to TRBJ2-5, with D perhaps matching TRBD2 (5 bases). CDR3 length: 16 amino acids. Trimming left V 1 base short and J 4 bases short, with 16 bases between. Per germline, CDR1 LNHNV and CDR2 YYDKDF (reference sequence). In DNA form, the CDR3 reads TGTGCCACCAGCAGAGGAAGGCGGACTTTAGGAGAGACCCAGTACTTC. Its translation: CATSRGRRTLGETQYF.

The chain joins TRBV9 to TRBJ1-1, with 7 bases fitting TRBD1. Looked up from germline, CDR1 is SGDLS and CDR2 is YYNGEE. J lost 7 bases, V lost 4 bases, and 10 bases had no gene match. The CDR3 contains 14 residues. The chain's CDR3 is CASSNRQGLGEAFF. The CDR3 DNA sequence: TGTGCCAGCAGCAATAGACAGGGCCTGGGTGAAGCTTTCTTT.

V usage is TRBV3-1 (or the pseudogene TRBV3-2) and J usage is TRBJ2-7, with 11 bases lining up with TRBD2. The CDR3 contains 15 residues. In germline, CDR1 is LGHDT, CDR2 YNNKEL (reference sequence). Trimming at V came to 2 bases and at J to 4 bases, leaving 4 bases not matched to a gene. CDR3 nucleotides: TGTGCCAGCAGCCAATCGGTAGCGGGAGGGTACGAGCAGTACTTC. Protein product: CASSQSVAGGYEQYF.

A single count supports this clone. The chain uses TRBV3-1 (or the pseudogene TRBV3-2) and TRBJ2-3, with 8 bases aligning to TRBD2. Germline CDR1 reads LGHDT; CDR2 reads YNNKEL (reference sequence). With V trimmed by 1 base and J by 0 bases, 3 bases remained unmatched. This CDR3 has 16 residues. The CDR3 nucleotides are TGTGCCAGCAGCCAAGCCGGGGGGGTTAGCACAGATACGCAGTATTTT. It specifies CASSQAGGVSTDTQYF.